This TCR beta chain was documented in a study of early T cells in non-severe SARS-CoV-2 infection. TCRdb itself ran the 5' RACE reads through MiXCR, one entry per CDR3 protein. In the table there are fewer than 60,000 distinct CDR3 sequences, over 3.5% of which are singletons. Germline CDR1 and CDR2: MGHDK and SYGVNS. The CDR3 length is 14 residues. V lost 5 bases to trimming and J lost 7 bases; unmatched junction nucleotides: 8. This clonotype was recorded at least ten times. This chain uses TRBV25-1 with TRBJ2-3, with TRBD2 matching 8 bases. This TCR was recovered from an adult who was a healthcare worker with PCR-confirmed SARS-CoV-2 infection or an uninfected control (not recorded which). Sequenced: whole blood. CDR3 sequence: CASSTSGSFYTQYF. As DNA, the CDR3 is TGTGCCAGCAGTACCAGCGGGAGCTTCTATACGCAGTATTTT.